These 29 T cell receptor beta chains originate from one sample sequenced in a study of blood T cell repertoires in COVID-19. The assay was immunoSEQ multiplex PCR, and TCRdb's table has in-frame clones only and misses some. The table records 200,000 to 250,000 clones, 82% of them present only once. The sequenced sample was peripheral blood. The receptors here all came from a woman aged 65 to 85 with COVID-19, enrolled during active disease.

This clone has a handful of counts. The rearrangement uses TRBV6-1 and TRBJ1-3; no firm D call. Between the trimmed V and J ends, which lost 2 bases and 4 bases, there was a span of 3 bases. The CDR3 is 12 residues long. Germline CDR1 and CDR2: MNHNS and SASEGT. The CDR3 nucleotides read TGTGCCAGCAGTGAAATAGGAAACACCATATATTTT. This encodes CASSEIGNTIYF.

V usage is TRBV30 and J usage is TRBJ1-4, with D possibly matching TRBD1 (5 bases). Trimming removed 6 bases at V and 1 base at J, with 6 bases between. CDR3 size: 12 residues. CDR1 GTSNPN and CDR2 SVGIG come from the germline V gene (reference sequence). CDR3 nucleotide sequence: TGTGCCTGCGACAGAACTAATGAAAAACTGTTTTTT. Translating gives CACDRTNEKLFF.

The chain links TRBV18 to TRBJ1-5, with 7 bases identical to TRBD1. The length of the CDR3 is 18 residues. The V segment lost 2 bases and the J segment 2 bases; nucleotides outside the gene matches: 12. Germline V CDR1 and CDR2: KGHSH, LQKENI. CDR3: CASSPVAGGISGNQPQHF. The CDR3 DNA sequence: TGTGCCAGCTCACCAGTGGCAGGGGGTATTTCTGGCAATCAGCCCCAGCATTTT.

CDR3 residues: CASSSQGQGSGEQFF. The CDR3 region has the DNA TGTGCCAGCAGTTCACAAGGACAGGGAAGCGGTGAGCAGTTCTTC. This chain links TRBV28 with TRBJ2-1, with 8 bases fitting TRBD1. The CDR3 length is 15 residues. Germline CDR1 and CDR2: MDHEN and SYDVKM. Trimming at V came to 4 bases and at J to 9 bases, leaving 11 bases not matched to a gene.

This rearrangement joins TRBV29-1 to TRBJ1-2, with D perhaps matching TRBD1 (5 bases). Trimming took 6 bases from V and 0 from J, leaving 11 bases between them. There are 13 residues in the CDR3. CDR1 and CDR2 from the germline V gene are SQVTM and ANQGSEA. CDR3: CSVMTVSNYGYTF. DNA of the CDR3: TGCAGCGTGATGACAGTTTCTAACTATGGCTACACCTTC. Variable domain in full (rest from reference TRBV29-1 and TRBJ1-2): SAVISQKPSRDICQRGTSLTIQCQVDSQVTMMFWYRQQPGQSLTLIATANQGSEATYESGFVIDKFPISRPNLTFSTLTVSNMSPEDSSIYLCSVMTVSNYGYTFGSGTRLTVV.

This chain uses TRBV6-6 with TRBJ2-3; 8 bases are shared with TRBD2. Trimming at V came to 5 bases and at J to 5 bases, leaving 18 bases not matched to a gene. The length of the CDR3 is 18 residues. Germline V gene lookup returns CDR1 MNHNY and CDR2 SVGAGI (reference sequence). This chain's CDR3 is CASSLGTTSFLAGDTQYF. DNA of the CDR3: TGTGCCAGCAGTCTAGGGACAACAAGTTTTCTAGCGGGAGATACGCAGTATTTT.

This clone has only a few counts. The rearrangement uses TRBV5-6 and TRBJ2-1; possible D gene TRBD2, 6 bases. CDR1 is SGHDT, CDR2 YYEEEE, per germline. The CDR3 contains 15 residues. The V end was cut by 1 base, the J end by 3 bases, with 11 bases between. CDR3 nucleotide sequence: TGTGCCAGCAGCTTGCAGTCGGGGGACTACAATGAGCAGTTCTTC. Translated: CASSLQSGDYNEQFF.

This clone was seen a handful of times. The chain combines TRBV6-5 with TRBJ1-6, with D possibly TRBD1 on 6 matching bases. The CDR3 runs to 15 residues. Trimming took 4 bases from V and 7 from J, leaving 14 bases between them. Germline V CDR1 and CDR2: MNHEY, SVGAGI. CDR3 amino acids: CASSFSRGGNSPLHF. As DNA, the CDR3 is TGTGCCAGCAGTTTCAGCAGGGGTGGGAATTCACCCCTCCACTTT.

This clone appeared a few times. The chain couples TRBV4-2 to TRBJ1-2; 7 positions match TRBD1. Germline V CDR1 and CDR2: LGHNA, YNFKEQ. V lost 1 base, J lost 5 bases, and 16 bases stayed unmatched. The CDR3 is 18 amino acids. The CDR3, as DNA: TGTGCCAGCAGCCAAGTGAACAGGGGCCGCCACGACCGATATGGCTACACCTTC. It translates to CASSQVNRGRHDRYGYTF.

V gene TRBV6-6 combines with J gene TRBJ2-3, with 11 nucleotides matching TRBD2. With 4 bases clipped from V and 5 bases from J, the junction kept 5 bases outside the gene matches. The CDR3 covers 15 residues. Germline V CDR1 and CDR2: MNHNY, SVGAGI (reference sequence). For the CDR3, the DNA is TGTGCCAGCAGTTCCGGGCTAGCGGGAGGAGATACGCAGTATTTT. Its protein product is CASSSGLAGGDTQYF.

V usage is TRBV30 and J usage is TRBJ2-7; 10 nucleotides match TRBD1. Germline V gives CDR1 GTSNPN, CDR2 SVGIG (reference sequence). The CDR3 has 16 amino acids. V dropped 1 base and J dropped 1; count of bases not matched to a gene: 7. CDR3: CAWSGGQGRVSYEQYF. CDR3 bases: TGTGCCTGGAGTGGGGGACAGGGGAGAGTTTCCTACGAGCAGTACTTC.

The rearrangement uses TRBV7-2 and TRBJ2-7; D uncertain. V gave up 5 bases and J gave up 0 bases, with 8 bases separating them. The length of the CDR3 is 13 residues. Germline lookup yields CDR1 SGHTA and CDR2 FQGNSA. CDR3 sequence (DNA): TGTGCCAGCAGCCTCACGAGCTCCTACGAGCAGTACTTC. Its translation: CASSLTSSYEQYF.

This chain uses TRBV18 with TRBJ1-3; D perhaps matches TRBD1 (6 bases). The length of the CDR3 is 16 residues. V lost 2 bases and J 3 bases, leaving 14 bases between the germline ends. Germline CDR1 is KGHSH and CDR2 is LQKENI. The CDR3 bases are TGTGCCAGCTCACCAAACCAGCGGGACAATGGAAACACCATATATTTT. It translates to CASSPNQRDNGNTIYF.

V gene TRBV9 combines with J gene TRBJ1-3, with 12 bases identical to TRBD1. The germline CDR1 and CDR2 sequences are SGDLS and YYNGEE. J lost 2 bases, V lost 0 bases, and 12 bases had no gene match. This CDR3 spans 20 amino acids. The CDR3 spells CASSVGAGTGGKGTGNTIYF. The CDR3 bases are TGTGCCAGCAGCGTAGGCGCCGGGACAGGGGGCAAAGGAACTGGAAACACCATATATTTT.

The chain employs TRBV4-2 and TRBJ1-6; TRBD1 matches 9 bases. CDR1 LGHNA and CDR2 YNFKEQ come from the germline V gene. Trimming took 4 bases from V and 10 from J; bases not matched to a gene: 11. This CDR3 comprises 16 residues. The CDR3 is CASSPQEGQGYSPLHF. In nucleotides, the CDR3 is TGTGCCAGCAGCCCTCAGGAAGGACAGGGGTACTCACCCCTCCACTTT.

The rearrangement links TRBV19 to TRBJ2-3; a weak D match, TRBD2 (6 bases). Between the trimmed V and J ends, which lost 5 bases and 4 bases, there was a span of 22 bases. CDR3 length: 17 residues. The germline V gene has CDR1 LNHDA and CDR2 SQIVND (reference sequence). The CDR3 is CASSQIGNYPGADTQYF. The CDR3 coding sequence is TGTGCCAGTAGTCAGATCGGGAACTACCCGGGGGCAGATACGCAGTATTTT.

This chain links TRBV11-2 with TRBJ1-1; TRBD1 agrees at 8 bases. Germline V CDR1 and CDR2: SGHAT, FQNNGV. This CDR3 is built from 14 residues. V dropped 5 bases and J dropped 1; count of bases not matched to a gene: 3. CDR3 protein: CASSATGGNTEAFF. The CDR3 region has the DNA TGTGCCAGCAGCGCCACAGGGGGGAACACTGAAGCTTTCTTT.

The V call is TRBV3-1 (or the pseudogene TRBV3-2), the J call TRBJ1-1, with 7 bases lining up with TRBD1. With V trimmed by 4 bases and J by 4 bases, 6 bases remained unmatched. From germline, CDR1 is LGHDT and CDR2 YNNKEL (reference sequence). This CDR3 spans 14 amino acids. The CDR3 is CASSLRQGSTEAFF. The CDR3 DNA reads as TGTGCCAGCAGCCTTCGACAGGGTAGCACTGAAGCTTTCTTT.

The chain employs TRBV7-4 and TRBJ2-7; 7 positions agree with TRBD2. CDR3 length: 13 residues. Germline CDR1 SGHVT, CDR2 SQSDAQ. Trimming removed 6 bases from V and 3 bases from J; junction bases left unmatched: 5. CDR3: CASRPLAFYEQYF. CDR3 bases: TGTGCCAGCAGACCACTAGCGTTCTACGAGCAGTACTTC.

The chain couples TRBV6-6 to TRBJ1-5; 12 bases map to TRBD1. The CDR3 is 15 amino acids. Germline assignment: CDR1 MNHNY and CDR2 SVGAGI (reference sequence). The ends lost 4 bases at V and 6 bases at J; junction bases unmatched: 4. CDR3 in DNA: TGTGCCAGCAGTTCCGGGACAGGGGGCAGTCAGCCCCAGCATTTT. Translated, it gives CASSSGTGGSQPQHF.

The genes are TRBV5-1 and TRBJ1-6; a weak D match, TRBD1 (5 bases). The CDR3 is 14 residues long. The germline gives CDR1 SGHRS, CDR2 YFSETQ. Trimming shortened V by 0 bases and J by 5 bases, and 6 bases separated the two germline ends. CDR3 coding DNA: TGCGCCAGCAGCTTGGTGACAGATAATTCACCCCTCCACTTT. It translates to CASSLVTDNSPLHF.

This clone was found a few times. The gene calls are TRBV28 and TRBJ2-5, with a weak D call TRBD2 (6 bases). There are 18 residues in the CDR3. Germline V gene lookup returns CDR1 MDHEN and CDR2 SYDVKM. V lost 1 base to trimming and J lost 3 bases, with 21 bases between them. The DNA for the CDR3 is TGTGCCAGCAGTTTATCCAAGGGTCTCGGGACTCTTGAAGAGACCCAGTACTTC. It encodes CASSLSKGLGTLEETQYF.

This chain uses TRBV28 with TRBJ1-2; TRBD1 agrees at 7 bases. V trimming: 6 bases; J trimming: 9 bases; junction bases outside the gene matches: 10. Germline V gene data show CDR1 as MDHEN and CDR2 as SYDVKM. The CDR3 totals 13 residues. CDR3 nucleotide sequence: TGTGCCAGCAGGATGACAGGGTCCAATCGCTACACCTTC. This sequence encodes CASRMTGSNRYTF.

V is TRBV7-9 and J is TRBJ1-2; the D is unclear. This CDR3 is 14 amino acids long. Germline assignment: CDR1 SEHNR and CDR2 FQNEAQ (reference sequence). The V end was cut by 5 bases, the J end by 4 bases, with 14 bases between. Here the CDR3 DNA reads TGTGCCAGCAGCCTGGAGGGAGGACGCTATGGCTACACCTTC. Translated, it gives CASSLEGGRYGYTF.

The chain joins TRBV5-1 to TRBJ1-4, with 7 bases aligning to TRBD1. CDR1 SGHRS and CDR2 YFSETQ come from the germline V gene. CDR3 size: 14 residues. Trimming at V came to 4 bases and at J to 8 bases, leaving 8 bases not matched to a gene. The CDR3 DNA is TGCGCCAGCAGCCTAAGGGGGCTTGAGGAAAAACTGTTTTTT. This translates into CASSLRGLEEKLFF.

The J gene is TRBJ2-6, the V gene TRBV19, with D unclear. Germline lookup yields CDR1 LNHDA and CDR2 SQIVND (reference sequence). V lost 10 bases to trimming and J lost 2 bases, with 9 bases between them. The CDR3 covers 13 residues. In DNA, the CDR3 is TGTGCCACCCGATTAGCTGGGGCCAACGTCCTGACTTTC. It translates to CATRLAGANVLTF.

This CDR3 is CASSPGGNTYEQYF. The CDR3, as DNA: TGTGCCAGCAGTCCCGGGGGGAACACCTACGAGCAGTACTTC. This sequence joins TRBV28 and TRBJ2-7, with 7 bases that match TRBD2. The trim removed 5 bases at V and 2 bases at J, leaving 6 bases unmatched. The CDR3 is 14 residues long. The germline V gene has CDR1 MDHEN and CDR2 SYDVKM.

The J gene is TRBJ1-1, the V gene TRBV30; TRBD1 agrees at 7 bases. V gave up 2 bases and J gave up 4 bases; unmatched junction bases: 7. The CDR3 covers 14 residues. CDR1 is GTSNPN and CDR2 is SVGIG in the germline V gene (reference sequence). CDR3 loop: CAWSPPDRSTEAFF. The CDR3 region has the DNA TGTGCCTGGAGTCCACCGGACAGGAGCACTGAAGCTTTCTTT.

This chain joins TRBV6-5 and TRBJ2-2; 10 bases agree with TRBD2. With 6 bases clipped from V and 6 bases from J, the junction kept 7 bases outside the gene matches. The germline V gene encodes CDR1 MNHEY and CDR2 SVGAGI. The CDR3 loop spans 15 amino acids. CDR3: CASRPSGSSAGELFF. The CDR3 coding sequence is TGTGCCAGCAGGCCTAGCGGGAGTTCCGCCGGGGAGCTGTTTTTT.